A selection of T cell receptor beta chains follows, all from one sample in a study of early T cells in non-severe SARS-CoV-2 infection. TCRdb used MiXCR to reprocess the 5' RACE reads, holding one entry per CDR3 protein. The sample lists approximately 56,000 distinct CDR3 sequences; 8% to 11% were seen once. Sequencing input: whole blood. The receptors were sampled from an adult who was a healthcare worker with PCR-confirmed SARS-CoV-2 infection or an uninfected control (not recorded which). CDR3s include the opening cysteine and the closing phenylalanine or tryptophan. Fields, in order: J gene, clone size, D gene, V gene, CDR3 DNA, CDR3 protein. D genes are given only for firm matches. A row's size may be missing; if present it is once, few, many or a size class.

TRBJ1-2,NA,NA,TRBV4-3,TGCGCCAGCAGCCAAGGGGGCACAAACTATGGCTACACCTTC,CASSQGGTNYGYTF
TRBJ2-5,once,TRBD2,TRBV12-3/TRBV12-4,TGTGCCAGCAGTCATGGGACTAGCGGGAGTGCAGAGACCCAGTACTTC,CASSHGTSGSAETQYF
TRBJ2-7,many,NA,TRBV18,TGTGCCAGCTCACACGGTTCCTACGAGCAGTACTTC,CASSHGSYEQYF
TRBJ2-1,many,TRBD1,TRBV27,TGTGCCAGCAGGGACAGGGGGCAGGGGATGGATGAGCAGTTCTTC,CASRDRGQGMDEQFF
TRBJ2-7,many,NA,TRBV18,TGTGCCAGCTCACCCACCGCAGGGGATTATTACGAGCAGTACTTC,CASSPTAGDYYEQYF
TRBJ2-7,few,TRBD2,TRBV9,TGTGCCAGCAGCCCCCGGGCCCAACTAGCGGGCAGCTCCTACGAGCAGTACTTC,CASSPRAQLAGSSYEQYF
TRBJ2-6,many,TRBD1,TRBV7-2,TGTGCCAGCAGGACCCCCATGACAGGGGTGGGCTCTGGGGCCAACGTCCTGACTTTC,CASRTPMTGVGSGANVLTF
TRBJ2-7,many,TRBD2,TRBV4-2,TGTGCCAGCAGCCCACTCGGGGCTAGCGGGAGAGGAAGATACGAGCAGTACTTC,CASSPLGASGRGRYEQYF
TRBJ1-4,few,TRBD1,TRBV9,TGTGCCAGCAGCGCCCGACAGGGGAACGAAAAACTGTTTTTT,CASSARQGNEKLFF
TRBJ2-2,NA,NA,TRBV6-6,TGTGCCAGCAGTTCCCACAGGATCCCCGGGGAGCTGTTTTTT,CASSSHRIPGELFF
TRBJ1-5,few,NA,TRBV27,TGTGCCAGCAGTTTGGGCCACGGGCGCGATCAGCCCCAGCATTTT,CASSLGHGRDQPQHF
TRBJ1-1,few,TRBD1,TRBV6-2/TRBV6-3,TGTGCCAGCAGTTACCCCGGACAGGGTACCACTGAAGCTTTCTTT,CASSYPGQGTTEAFF
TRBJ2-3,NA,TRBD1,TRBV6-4,TGTGCCAGCAGTGCCCTAGCAGGGGGCTTGGATACGCAGTATTTT,CASSALAGGLDTQYF
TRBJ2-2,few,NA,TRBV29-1,TGCAGCGTTGACGGGACCGGGGAGCTGTTTTTT,CSVDGTGELFF
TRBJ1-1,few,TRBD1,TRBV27,TGTGCCAGCAGTTTCACAGGGGGCTGGACTGAAGCTTTCTTT,CASSFTGGWTEAFF
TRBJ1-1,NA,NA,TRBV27,TGTGCCAGCAGTCCGAAGGTCCACACTGAAGCTTTCTTT,CASSPKVHTEAFF
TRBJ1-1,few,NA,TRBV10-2,TGCGCCAGCAGTACCCAGGGGAACACTGAAGCTTTCTTT,CASSTQGNTEAFF
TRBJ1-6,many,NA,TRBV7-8,TGTGCCAGCAGCTTGAAGGCCTGGGCTAATTCACCCCTCCACTTT,CASSLKAWANSPLHF
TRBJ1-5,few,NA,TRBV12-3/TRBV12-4,TGTGCCAGCAGTCCGCAAGCGGCAAGTCAGCCCCAGCATTTT,CASSPQAASQPQHF
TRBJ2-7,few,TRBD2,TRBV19,TGTGCCAGTAGTTCGGGGACTAGCGGGAGGTACGAGCAGTACTTC,CASSSGTSGRYEQYF
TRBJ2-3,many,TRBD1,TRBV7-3,TGTGCCAGCAGCTCCCGGACAGGGCTGCAGTATTTT,CASSSRTGLQYF
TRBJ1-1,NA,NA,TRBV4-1,TGCGCCAGCAGCCAAGAAGATGTTGGGAACACTGAAGCTTTCTTT,CASSQEDVGNTEAFF
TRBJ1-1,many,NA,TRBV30,TGTGCCTGGAGTCGGGGAGCAATGAACACTGAAGCTTTCTTT,CAWSRGAMNTEAFF
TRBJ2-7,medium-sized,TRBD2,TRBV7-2,TGTGCCAGCAGCTTACAAGCGGGAGGCTCCGAGCAGTACTTC,CASSLQAGGSEQYF
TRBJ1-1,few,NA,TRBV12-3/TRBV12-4,TGTGCCAGCCAGCAACAGCCGAACACTGAAGCTTTCTTT,CASQQQPNTEAFF
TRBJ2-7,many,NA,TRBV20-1,TGCAGTGCCCGGGACTTCTACGAGCAGTACTTC,CSARDFYEQYF
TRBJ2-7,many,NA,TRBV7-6,TGTGCCAGCAGCTTAGATTCCTCAACCTACGAGCAGTACTTC,CASSLDSSTYEQYF
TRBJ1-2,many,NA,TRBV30,TGTGCCTGGAGTGTAGGTCGCGGGGGCGGCTACACCTTC,CAWSVGRGGGYTF
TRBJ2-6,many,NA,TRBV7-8,TGTGCCAGCAGCACCTCCAGGGGAGCTGGGGCCAACGTCCTGACTTTC,CASSTSRGAGANVLTF
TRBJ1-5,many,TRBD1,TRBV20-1,TGCAGTGCTAGTTCATGGCGACAGGGATTGCAGCCCCAGCATTTT,CSASSWRQGLQPQHF
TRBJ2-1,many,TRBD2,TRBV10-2,TGCGCCAGCAGTGAGAATCCCCTAGCGGGGTCATACAATGAGCAGTTCTTC,CASSENPLAGSYNEQFF
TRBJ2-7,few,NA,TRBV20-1,TGCAGTGCTAGAGCTAGCGCCGCCTACGAGCAGTACTTC,CSARASAAYEQYF
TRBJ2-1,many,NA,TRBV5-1,TGCGCCAGCAGGTTAAGCTCCTACAATGAGCAGTTCTTC,CASRLSSYNEQFF
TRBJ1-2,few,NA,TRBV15,TGTGCCACCAGATCAGGGAGGGTAGACCTAAACTATGGCTACACCTTC,CATRSGRVDLNYGYTF
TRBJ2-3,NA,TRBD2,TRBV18,TGTGCCAGCTCCCCGACTAGCGGGATGGAGGAAAATACGCAGTATTTT,CASSPTSGMEENTQYF
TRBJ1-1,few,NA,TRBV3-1,TGTGCCAGCAGCCAGGCTCAATCGGGGACTGAAGCTTTCTTT,CASSQAQSGTEAFF
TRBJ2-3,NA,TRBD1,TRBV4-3,TGCGCCAGCAGCCAAAGGGTACAGGGGGCCGGAGATACGCAGTATTTT,CASSQRVQGAGDTQYF
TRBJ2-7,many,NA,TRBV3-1,TGTGCCAGCAGCCAAGAATATGCCGGGCGCGAGCAGTACTTC,CASSQEYAGREQYF
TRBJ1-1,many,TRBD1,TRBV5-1,TGCGCCAGCAGCTTGCAACCGGGACAGACACCCACTGAAGCTTTCTTT,CASSLQPGQTPTEAFF
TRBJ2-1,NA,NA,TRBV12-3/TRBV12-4,TGTGCCAGCAGTCAGTTTATGGCGGGGGCCGCCAATGAGCAGTTCTTC,CASSQFMAGAANEQFF
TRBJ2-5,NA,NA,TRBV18,TGTGCCAGCTCACCGATGCGGTTCCAAGAGACCCAGTACTTC,CASSPMRFQETQYF
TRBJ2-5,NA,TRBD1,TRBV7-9,TGTGCCAGCAGCTTCGGGCAGACAGGGGTGGAGACCCAGTACTTC,CASSFGQTGVETQYF
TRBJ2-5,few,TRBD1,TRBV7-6,TGTGCCAGCAGCGTCGACAGGGAACTCGGCGAGACCCAGTACTTC,CASSVDRELGETQYF
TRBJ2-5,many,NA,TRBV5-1,TGCGCCAGCAGCTCGGGCGGGTCTCAAGAGACCCAGTACTTC,CASSSGGSQETQYF
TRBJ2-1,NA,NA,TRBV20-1,TGCAGTGCTCCCCGGGACTGGGGAATCAATGAGCAGTTCTTC,CSAPRDWGINEQFF
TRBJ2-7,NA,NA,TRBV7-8,TGTGCCAGCAGCTTCGGGGGATTCGTGGGCGAGCAGTACTTC,CASSFGGFVGEQYF
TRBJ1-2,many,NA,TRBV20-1,TGCAGTGCTAATCTGGGGGGGCACGGCTATGGCTACACCTTC,CSANLGGHGYGYTF
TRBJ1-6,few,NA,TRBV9,TGTGCCAGCAGCGGGTTCTTGGCTGGAGGACCTTCACCCCTCCACTTT,CASSGFLAGGPSPLHF
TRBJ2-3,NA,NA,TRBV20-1,TGCAGTGCTAGATCGCTTTCCGGGCGGGATACGCAGTATTTT,CSARSLSGRDTQYF
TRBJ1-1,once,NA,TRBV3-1,TGTGCCAGCAGCCGCGGCCAGGTGGGTACTCTGAACACTGAAGCTTTCTTT,CASSRGQVGTLNTEAFF
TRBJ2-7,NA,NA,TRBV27,TGTGCCAGCAGTTTCGACAGCTACGAGCAGTACTTC,CASSFDSYEQYF
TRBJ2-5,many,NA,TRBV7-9,TGTGCCAGCGCCTGGCGGGGCAGAGAAGAGACCCAGTACTTC,CASAWRGREETQYF
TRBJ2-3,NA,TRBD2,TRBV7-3,TGTGCCAGCAGCTTATTGCGGGAGGGCACAGATACGCAGTATTTT,CASSLLREGTDTQYF
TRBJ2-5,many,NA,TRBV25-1,TGTGCCAGCAGTGACCAGGGGCGACGAGAGACCCAGTACTTC,CASSDQGRRETQYF
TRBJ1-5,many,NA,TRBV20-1,TGCAGTGCTAGTCGTCATCCCGGTGGGAGCAATCAGCCCCAGCATTTT,CSASRHPGGSNQPQHF
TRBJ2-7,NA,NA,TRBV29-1,TGCAGCGTTGAAGGGGCAGGGGGAGGCGAGCAGTACTTC,CSVEGAGGGEQYF
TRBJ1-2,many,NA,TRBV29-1,TGCAGCGTTGTAGGGGCGGTTGATGGCTACACCTTC,CSVVGAVDGYTF
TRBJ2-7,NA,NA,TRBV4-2,TGTGCCAGCAGCCAACGAATGAGGGACGAGCAGTACTTC,CASSQRMRDEQYF
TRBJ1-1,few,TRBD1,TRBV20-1,TGCAGTGCAAACAGGGGCAACACTGAAGCTTTCTTT,CSANRGNTEAFF
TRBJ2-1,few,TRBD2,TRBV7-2,TGTGCCAGCAGCTTAGGATCGAGCGGGAGGCTTCCCTCCTACAATGAGCAGTTCTTC,CASSLGSSGRLPSYNEQFF